Listed below are T cell receptor beta chains from one sample, sequenced in a study of blood T cell repertoires in COVID-19. Measured with immunoSEQ multiplex PCR; TCRdb has only the in-frame clones, and not every one. The sample has more than 65,000 clones; 70% to 80% are singletons. Sequencing was performed on peripheral blood. The receptors were gathered from a woman in her sixties or seventies with acute or convalescent COVID-19. CDR3s include the opening cysteine and the closing phenylalanine or tryptophan. Fields, in order: clone size, J gene, D gene, V gene, CDR3 protein, CDR3 DNA. A D gene is named only where the DNA matches it firmly. Rows give clone size only sometimes, using once, few, many, or a class for an expanded clone.

clone size: -
J gene: TRBJ2-3
D gene: -
V gene: TRBV5-1
CDR3 protein: CASSLWQGSTDTQYF
CDR3 DNA: TGCGCCAGCAGCCTCTGGCAGGGATCCACAGATACGCAGTATTTT

clone size: few
J gene: TRBJ1-5
D gene: -
V gene: TRBV7-8
CDR3 protein: CASSLGGLGNQPQHF
CDR3 DNA: TGTGCCAGCAGCTTAGGAGGGCTAGGCAATCAGCCCCAGCATTTT

clone size: -
J gene: TRBJ1-2
D gene: -
V gene: TRBV7-2
CDR3 protein: CASSYRQGSGYTF
CDR3 DNA: TGTGCCAGCAGCTACCGGCAGGGTTCTGGCTACACCTTC

clone size: -
J gene: TRBJ2-3
D gene: TRBD2
V gene: TRBV13
CDR3 protein: CASSLAGGRTQYF
CDR3 DNA: TGTGCCAGCAGCTTAGCGGGGGGGCGTACGCAGTATTTT

clone size: -
J gene: TRBJ2-5
D gene: TRBD2
V gene: TRBV2
CDR3 protein: CASSALAGGAKTQYF
CDR3 DNA: TGTGCCAGCAGCGCTTTAGCGGGGGGCGCAAAGACCCAGTACTTC

clone size: -
J gene: TRBJ2-2
D gene: -
V gene: TRBV6-5
CDR3 protein: CASSPVRNGELFF
CDR3 DNA: TGTGCCAGCAGCCCCGTTAGAAACGGGGAGCTGTTTTTT

clone size: medium-sized
J gene: TRBJ1-1
D gene: TRBD1
V gene: TRBV15
CDR3 protein: CATSSHRGMNTEAFF
CDR3 DNA: TGTGCCACCAGCAGTCACAGGGGGATGAACACTGAAGCTTTCTTT

clone size: -
J gene: TRBJ2-5
D gene: TRBD2
V gene: TRBV25-1
CDR3 protein: CASSELTSGSPQYF
CDR3 DNA: TGTGCCAGCAGTGAGCTGACTAGCGGGAGCCCCCAGTACTTC

clone size: -
J gene: TRBJ1-2
D gene: -
V gene: TRBV29-1
CDR3 protein: CSVETVDYYGYTF
CDR3 DNA: TGCAGCGTTGAGACAGTAGACTACTATGGCTACACCTTC

clone size: few
J gene: TRBJ1-2
D gene: -
V gene: TRBV6-6
CDR3 protein: CASSHTLAEGGYTF
CDR3 DNA: TGTGCCAGCAGCCATACCCTTGCCGAGGGTGGCTACACCTTC

clone size: many
J gene: TRBJ1-1
D gene: TRBD1
V gene: TRBV6-6
CDR3 protein: CASRPGQGFATEAFF
CDR3 DNA: TGTGCCAGCAGGCCGGGACAGGGGTTCGCCACTGAAGCTTTCTTT

clone size: -
J gene: TRBJ1-4
D gene: -
V gene: TRBV6-5
CDR3 protein: CASNRRGATTEKLFF
CDR3 DNA: TGTGCCAGCAATAGGAGGGGAGCTACTACTGAAAAACTGTTTTTT

clone size: -
J gene: TRBJ2-7
D gene: -
V gene: TRBV9
CDR3 protein: CASSSGNTYEQYF
CDR3 DNA: TGTGCCAGCAGCTCCGGGAACACCTACGAGCAGTACTTC

clone size: once
J gene: TRBJ2-4
D gene: TRBD1
V gene: TRBV5-6
CDR3 protein: CASSFGRGVRGNIQYF
CDR3 DNA: TGTGCCAGCAGCTTCGGTCGGGGAGTCAGGGGGAACATTCAGTACTTC

clone size: -
J gene: TRBJ1-3
D gene: -
V gene: TRBV10-3
CDR3 protein: CAISGDIGGNTIYF
CDR3 DNA: TGTGCCATCAGTGGGGACATCGGTGGAAACACCATATATTTT

clone size: -
J gene: TRBJ2-1
D gene: TRBD1
V gene: TRBV7-2
CDR3 protein: CASSQSGTGGQNEQFF
CDR3 DNA: TGTGCCAGCAGTCAGAGCGGGACAGGGGGCCAGAATGAGCAGTTCTTC

clone size: -
J gene: TRBJ2-1
D gene: TRBD1
V gene: TRBV6-2/TRBV6-3
CDR3 protein: CASSYSHITDRAYNEQFF
CDR3 DNA: TGTGCCAGCAGTTACAGCCATATTACGGACAGGGCCTACAATGAGCAGTTCTTC

clone size: -
J gene: TRBJ2-7
D gene: -
V gene: TRBV14
CDR3 protein: CASSLLQGVKEQYF
CDR3 DNA: TGTGCCAGCAGCCTTTTACAGGGCGTGAAGGAGCAGTACTTC

clone size: -
J gene: TRBJ2-7
D gene: TRBD1
V gene: TRBV28
CDR3 protein: CASSLIGQAQYF
CDR3 DNA: TGTGCCAGCAGTTTGATTGGACAGGCCCAGTACTTC

clone size: few
J gene: TRBJ2-5
D gene: TRBD1
V gene: TRBV14
CDR3 protein: CASSPRGKIQETQYF
CDR3 DNA: TGTGCCAGCAGCCCCAGGGGGAAGATCCAAGAGACCCAGTACTTC

clone size: few
J gene: TRBJ2-2
D gene: TRBD2
V gene: TRBV9
CDR3 protein: CANLGTHCGLAGRGTGELFF
CDR3 DNA: TGTGCCAACCTAGGGACGCATTGTGGACTAGCGGGAAGGGGCACCGGGGAGCTGTTTTTT

clone size: -
J gene: TRBJ1-5
D gene: -
V gene: TRBV6-2/TRBV6-3
CDR3 protein: CASSYSIGSGYSNQPQHF
CDR3 DNA: TGTGCCAGCAGTTACTCGATCGGGTCCGGGTATAGCAATCAGCCCCAGCATTTT

clone size: -
J gene: TRBJ1-1
D gene: -
V gene: TRBV19
CDR3 protein: CASKGVNTEAFF
CDR3 DNA: TGTGCCAGTAAGGGAGTTAACACTGAAGCTTTCTTT

clone size: -
J gene: TRBJ1-2
D gene: -
V gene: TRBV6-1
CDR3 protein: CASSEGGLERYTF
CDR3 DNA: TGTGCCAGCAGTGAAGGAGGCCTCGAGCGCTACACCTTC

clone size: few
J gene: TRBJ2-7
D gene: TRBD1
V gene: TRBV29-1
CDR3 protein: CSVGETGGFYEQYF
CDR3 DNA: TGCAGCGTGGGGGAGACAGGGGGTTTCTACGAGCAGTACTTC